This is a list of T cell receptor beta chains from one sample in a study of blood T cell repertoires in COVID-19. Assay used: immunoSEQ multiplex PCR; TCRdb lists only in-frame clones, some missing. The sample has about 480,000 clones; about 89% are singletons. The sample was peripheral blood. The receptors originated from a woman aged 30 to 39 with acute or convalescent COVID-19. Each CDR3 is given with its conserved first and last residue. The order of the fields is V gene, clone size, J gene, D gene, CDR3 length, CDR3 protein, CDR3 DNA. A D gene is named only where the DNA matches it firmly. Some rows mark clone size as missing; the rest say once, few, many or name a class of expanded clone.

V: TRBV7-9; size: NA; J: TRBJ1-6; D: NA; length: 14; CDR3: CASSLTGIGSPLHF; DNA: TGTGCCAGCAGCCTAACAGGGATCGGTTCACCCCTCCACTTT
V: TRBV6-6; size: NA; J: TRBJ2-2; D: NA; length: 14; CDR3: CASNQDSDTGELFF; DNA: TGTGCCAGCAACCAGGACAGCGACACCGGGGAGCTGTTTTTT
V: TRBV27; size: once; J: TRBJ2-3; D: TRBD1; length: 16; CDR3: CASSYSPGQGTDTQYF; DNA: TGTGCCAGCAGTTACTCACCGGGACAGGGCACAGATACGCAGTATTTT
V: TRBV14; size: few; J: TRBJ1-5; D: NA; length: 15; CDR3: CASSQAGGGGQPQHF; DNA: TGTGCCAGCAGCCAAGCCGGGGGGGGCGGTCAGCCCCAGCATTTT
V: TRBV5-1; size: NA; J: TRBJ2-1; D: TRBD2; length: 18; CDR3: CASSSSSGGDHSYNEQFF; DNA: TGCGCCAGCAGCTCGTCTAGCGGGGGAGACCATTCCTACAATGAGCAGTTCTTC
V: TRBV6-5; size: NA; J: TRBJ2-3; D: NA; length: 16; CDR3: CASSSGGTLGTDTQYF; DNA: TGTGCCAGCAGTTCAGGGGGGACCCTAGGCACAGATACGCAGTATTTT
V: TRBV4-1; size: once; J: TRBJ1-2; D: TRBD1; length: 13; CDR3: CASSRDRVGGYTF; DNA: TGCGCCAGCAGCAGGGACAGGGTAGGCGGCTACACCTTC
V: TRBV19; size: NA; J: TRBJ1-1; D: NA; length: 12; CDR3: CASNIRRGRAFF; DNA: TGTGCCAGTAATATAAGACGGGGTAGGGCTTTCTTT
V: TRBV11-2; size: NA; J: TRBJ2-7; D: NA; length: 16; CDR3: CASSLQRSDRSYEQYF; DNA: TGTGCCAGCAGCTTACAGAGGTCCGACCGCTCCTACGAGCAGTACTTC
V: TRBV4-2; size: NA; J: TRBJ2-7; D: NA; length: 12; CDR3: CASSPGTSEQYF; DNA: TGTGCCAGCAGCCCCGGGACATCTGAGCAGTACTTC
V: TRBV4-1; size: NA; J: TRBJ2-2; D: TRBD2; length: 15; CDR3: CASTLSSGDTGELFF; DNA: TGCGCCAGCACCCTCTCTAGCGGGGACACCGGGGAGCTGTTTTTT
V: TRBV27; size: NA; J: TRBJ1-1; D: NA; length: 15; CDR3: CASSLSAGPNTEAFF; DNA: TGTGCCAGCAGTTTATCGGCGGGGCCGAACACTGAAGCTTTCTTT
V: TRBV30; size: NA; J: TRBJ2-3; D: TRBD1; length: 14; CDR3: CAYKTGANTDTQYF; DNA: TGTGCCTACAAGACAGGGGCTAACACAGATACGCAGTATTTT
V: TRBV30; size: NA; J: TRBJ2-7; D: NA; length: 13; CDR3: CAWSPGPPYEQYF; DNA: TGTGCCTGGAGTCCAGGGCCCCCCTACGAGCAGTACTTC
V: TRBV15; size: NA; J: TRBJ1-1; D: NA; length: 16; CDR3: CATSRDQRQRGTEAFF; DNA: TGTGCCACCAGCAGAGATCAGCGACAGCGGGGAACTGAAGCTTTCTTT
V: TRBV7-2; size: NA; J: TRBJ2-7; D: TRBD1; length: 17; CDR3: CASSQTGQKYTLYEQYF; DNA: TGTGCCAGCAGCCAAACGGGACAGAAATATACTCTCTACGAGCAGTACTTC
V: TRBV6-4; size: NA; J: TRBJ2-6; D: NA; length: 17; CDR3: CASSPETANSGANVLTF; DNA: TGTGCCAGCAGCCCGGAGACTGCAAACTCTGGGGCCAACGTCCTGACTTTC
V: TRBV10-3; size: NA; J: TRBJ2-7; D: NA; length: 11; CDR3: CAIRAADEQYF; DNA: TGTGCCATCAGGGCGGCGGACGAGCAGTACTTC
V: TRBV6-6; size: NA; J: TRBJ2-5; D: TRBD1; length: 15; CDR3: CASHNRDRGQETQYF; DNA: TGTGCCAGCCATAACCGGGACAGGGGTCAGGAGACCCAGTACTTC
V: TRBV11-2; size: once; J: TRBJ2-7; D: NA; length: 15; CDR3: CASSLLAGQSYEQYF; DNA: TGTGCCAGCAGCTTATTGGCGGGGCAATCCTACGAGCAGTACTTC
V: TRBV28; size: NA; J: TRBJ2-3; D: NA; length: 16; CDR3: CASTFNRGRATDTQYF; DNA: TGTGCCAGCACTTTTAATCGCGGCAGGGCGACAGATACGCAGTATTTT
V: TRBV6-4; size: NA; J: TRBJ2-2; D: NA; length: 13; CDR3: CASSEGDTGELFF; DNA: TGTGCCAGCAGTGAAGGGGACACCGGGGAGCTGTTTTTT
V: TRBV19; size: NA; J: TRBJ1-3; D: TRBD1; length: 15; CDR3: CASSTGQGSGNTIYF; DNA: TGTGCCAGTAGTACCGGACAGGGTTCTGGAAACACCATATATTTT
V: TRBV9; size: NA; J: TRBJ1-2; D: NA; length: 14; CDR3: CASMGEGGNYGYTF; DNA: TGTGCCAGCATGGGGGAAGGGGGTAACTATGGCTACACCTTC
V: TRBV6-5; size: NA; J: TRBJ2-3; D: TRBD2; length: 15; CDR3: CASSYLLASTDTQYF; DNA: TGTGCCAGCAGTTACTTACTAGCGAGCACAGATACGCAGTATTTT
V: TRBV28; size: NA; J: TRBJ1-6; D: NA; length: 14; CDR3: CASSKPGYNSPLHF; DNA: TGTGCCAGCAGTAAACCGGGCTATAATTCACCCCTCCACTTT
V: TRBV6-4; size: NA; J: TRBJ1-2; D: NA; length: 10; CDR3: CASSECGRGF; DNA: TGTGCCAGCAGTGAATGCGGTAGGGGCTTC
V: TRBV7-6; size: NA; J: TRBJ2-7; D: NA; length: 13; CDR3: CASSLGDNYEQYF; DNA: TGTGCCAGCAGCTTGGGGGACAACTACGAGCAGTACTTC
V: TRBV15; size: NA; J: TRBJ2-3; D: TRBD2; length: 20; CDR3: CATSRDWGVGERGRTDTQYF; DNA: TGTGCCACCAGCAGAGATTGGGGGGTTGGGGAGCGGGGCCGCACAGATACGCAGTATTTT
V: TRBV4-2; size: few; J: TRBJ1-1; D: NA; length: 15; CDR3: CASSPKPPGGTEAFF; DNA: TGTGCCAGCAGCCCGAAACCCCCCGGGGGCACTGAAGCTTTCTTT
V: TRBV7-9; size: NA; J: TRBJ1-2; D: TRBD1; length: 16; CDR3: CASSLEPGGIKYGYTF; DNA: TGTGCCAGCAGCTTAGAGCCAGGGGGGATTAAGTATGGCTACACCTTC
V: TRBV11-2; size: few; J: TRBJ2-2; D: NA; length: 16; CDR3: CASSLTGNGYTGELFF; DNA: TGTGCCAGCAGCCTAACCGGGAATGGGTACACCGGGGAGCTGTTTTTT
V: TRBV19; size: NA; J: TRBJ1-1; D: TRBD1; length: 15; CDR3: CASSPLGTVNTEAFF; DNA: TGTGCCAGTAGTCCCCTTGGGACAGTGAACACTGAAGCTTTCTTT
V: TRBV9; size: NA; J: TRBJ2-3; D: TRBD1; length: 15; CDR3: CASSVTGGSTDTQYF; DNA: TGTGCCAGCAGCGTGACAGGGGGGAGCACAGATACGCAGTATTTT
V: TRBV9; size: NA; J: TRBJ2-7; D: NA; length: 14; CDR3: CASSVAPGPREQYF; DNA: TGTGCCAGCAGCGTAGCGCCAGGCCCGAGAGAGCAGTACTTC
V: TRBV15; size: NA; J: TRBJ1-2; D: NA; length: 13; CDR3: CATSRSTNYGYTF; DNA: TGTGCCACCAGCAGATCAACTAACTATGGCTACACCTTC
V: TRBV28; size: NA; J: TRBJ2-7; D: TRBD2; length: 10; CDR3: CASGGGEQYF; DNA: TGTGCCAGCGGGGGGGGAGAGCAGTACTTC
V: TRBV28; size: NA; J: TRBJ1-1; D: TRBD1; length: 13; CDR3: CATKDREGTEAFF; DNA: TGTGCCACCAAGGACAGGGAAGGCACTGAAGCTTTCTTT
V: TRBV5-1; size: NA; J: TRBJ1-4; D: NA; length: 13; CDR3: CASSSFRNEKLFF; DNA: TGCGCCAGCAGCTCCTTCAGAAATGAAAAACTGTTTTTT
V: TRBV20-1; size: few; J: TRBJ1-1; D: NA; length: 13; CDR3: CSASPRRDTEAFF; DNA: TGCAGTGCTAGTCCCCGGAGGGACACTGAAGCTTTCTTT
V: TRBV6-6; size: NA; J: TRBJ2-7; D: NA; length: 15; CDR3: CASSPQLGGNNEQYF; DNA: TGTGCCAGCAGCCCACAACTAGGAGGGAACAACGAGCAGTACTTC